The clone carrying this T cell receptor (beta chain) was found once. The antigen is not known. The data are from a study of a mutant IDH1 vaccine in newly diagnosed glioma. Study summary: Patients came in for eight vaccinations, in weeks 1, 3, 5, 7, 11, 15, 19 and 23. Initiation of the vaccine course occurred 4-6 weeks after radiotherapy alone, or alongside temozolomide cycles. Study-level findings and limits: Apparently unrelated to pseudoprogression were changes in the top peripheral T cell clonotypes.

The CDR3 runs 13 residues. The germline V gene has CDR1 MDHEN and CDR2 SYDVKM. With 3 bases removed from V and 8 bases from J, the gap between germline ends came to 11 bases. TCRdb's copy holds only in-frame clones and misses some; the assay was immunoSEQ multiplex PCR. The data hold around 100,000 clones, with roughly 90% observed a single time. Noted time point: week 11, during vaccination. It was 300 ug of mutant IDH1 20-mer peptide that made up each vaccine dose, given with topical imiquimod. The sample in question was PBMCs, obtained from a glioma patient whose treatment included an IDH1 peptide vaccine. The chain combines TRBV28 with TRBJ1-5; tentatively, D is TRBD1 (6 bases). The sequence came from a woman between 50 and 59 years old with glioma. The CDR3 region is CASSFTGLKPQHF. The CDR3 coding sequence is TGTGCCAGCAGTTTTACAGGGCTAAAGCCCCAGCATTTT.